These T cell receptor beta chains were read from a single sample in a study of shared clonotypes between healthy human individuals. Data came from immunoSEQ multiplex PCR; TCRdb stores just in-frame clones and leaves some out. The sample includes about 2,100,000 clones, about 93% of them seen just once. The sequenced sample consisted of naive CD8+ T cells from PBMCs. These TCRs come from a man between 18 and 35 years old in good health. Some clones in this sample may be carry-over from other donors' samples. Both conserved end residues are part of each CDR3. The D gene is left open where the match is weak.

v_gene	len	d_gene	j_gene	CDR3aa	CDR3nt
TRBV27	16	TRBD2	TRBJ2-1	CASSGDTSGSYNEQFF	TGTGCCAGCAGCGGAGATACTAGCGGGAGTTACAATGAGCAGTTCTTC
TRBV11-2	15	NA	TRBJ2-7	CASSPTGAFSYEQYF	TGTGCCAGCAGCCCGACCGGGGCCTTCTCCTACGAGCAGTACTTC
TRBV7-9	15	NA	TRBJ2-7	CASSFDEGYSYEQYF	TGTGCCAGCAGCTTTGACGAGGGTTATTCCTACGAGCAGTACTTC
TRBV18	19	TRBD2	TRBJ2-5	CASSPLGLAGELSEETQYF	TGTGCCAGCTCACCTCTTGGACTAGCGGGGGAACTCTCCGAGGAGACCCAGTACTTC
TRBV5-1	15	NA	TRBJ2-3	CASSSPGDSTDTQYF	TGCGCCAGCAGCTCCCCAGGGGATAGCACAGATACGCAGTATTTT
TRBV7-2	13	NA	TRBJ1-5	CASSLGRNQPQHF	TGTGCCAGCAGCTTAGGTCGCAATCAGCCCCAGCATTTT
TRBV7-8	18	NA	TRBJ2-2	CASSFVGQGPPNTGELFF	TGTGCCAGCAGCTTCGTTGGGCAGGGGCCTCCGAACACCGGGGAGCTGTTTTTT
TRBV2	16	NA	TRBJ2-1	CASRRGSGGSYNEQFF	TGTGCCAGCAGGCGGGGATCCGGGGGTTCCTACAATGAGCAGTTCTTC
TRBV6-5	15	TRBD2	TRBJ2-7	CASSPGLAGQSEQYF	TGTGCCAGCAGTCCGGGACTAGCGGGACAGAGCGAGCAGTACTTC
TRBV7-9	14	NA	TRBJ1-1	CAGLSDVEGTEAFF	TGTGCCGGGCTCTCGGACGTAGAAGGCACTGAAGCTTTCTTT
TRBV27	15	NA	TRBJ2-1	CASSLGPISYNEQFF	TGTGCCAGCAGTTTGGGACCCATCTCCTACAATGAGCAGTTCTTC
TRBV7-9	13	NA	TRBJ1-1	CASSLGDYTEAFF	TGTGCCAGCAGCTTAGGGGACTACACTGAAGCTTTCTTT
TRBV29-1	15	TRBD1	TRBJ2-7	CSVRFGETGMYQQYF	TGCAGCGTCCGGTTCGGAGAGACAGGGATGTATCAGCAGTACTTC
TRBV15	16	NA	TRBJ2-7	CATSRDRRKGAYEQYF	TGTGCCACCAGCAGAGATAGGAGAAAGGGCGCCTACGAGCAGTACTTC
TRBV5-6	13	NA	TRBJ2-2	CASSVTNTGELFF	TGTGCCAGCAGCGTAACGAACACCGGGGAGCTGTTTTTT
TRBV23-1	16	TRBD1	TRBJ2-2	CASSLLQGAGTGELFF	TGCGCCAGCAGTCTTCTCCAGGGGGCGGGCACCGGGGAGCTGTTTTTT
TRBV9	16	NA	TRBJ1-2	CASSGYRQESNYGYTF	TGTGCCAGCAGCGGATACCGACAGGAATCTAACTATGGCTACACCTTC
TRBV28	16	NA	TRBJ2-5	CASSSITASTQETQYF	TGTGCCAGCAGTTCAATCACAGCCTCCACCCAAGAGACCCAGTACTTC
TRBV27	17	TRBD2	TRBJ2-5	CASSLTPGLAGFETQYF	TGTGCCAGCAGTTTAACCCCAGGACTAGCGGGATTTGAGACCCAGTACTTC
TRBV28	14	NA	TRBJ2-7	CASSLEGTAYEQYF	TGTGCCAGCAGTCTAGAGGGAACGGCCTACGAGCAGTACTTC
TRBV19	16	TRBD1	TRBJ1-5	CASSPKDRYSNQPQHF	TGTGCCAGTAGTCCGAAGGACAGGTATAGCAATCAGCCCCAGCATTTT
TRBV28	19	NA	TRBJ2-2	CASSFPFKAQEWDTGELFF	TGTGCCAGCAGTTTCCCCTTTAAAGCCCAAGAATGGGACACCGGGGAGCTGTTTTTT
TRBV6-6	14	NA	TRBJ2-3	CASSYGGSTDTQYF	TGTGCCAGCAGTTACGGGGGTAGCACAGATACGCAGTATTTT
TRBV9	15	TRBD2	TRBJ2-5	CASSVGLAAQETQYF	TGTGCCAGCAGCGTAGGACTAGCGGCCCAAGAGACCCAGTACTTC
TRBV28	15	NA	TRBJ2-7	CASSFSPGAGYEQYF	TGTGCCAGCAGTTTCTCCCCAGGGGCCGGGTACGAGCAGTACTTC
TRBV5-1	15	NA	TRBJ2-1	CASSLVSRRDWEQFF	TGCGCCAGCAGCTTGGTATCACGGCGGGACTGGGAGCAGTTCTTC
TRBV27	14	NA	TRBJ2-7	CASSLFFSSYEQYF	TGTGCCAGCAGTTTATTTTTCAGTTCCTACGAGCAGTACTTC
TRBV6-5	14	TRBD1	TRBJ2-7	CASSYRQGFYEQYF	TGTGCCAGCAGTTACAGACAGGGGTTCTACGAGCAGTACTTC
TRBV7-9	15	NA	TRBJ1-1	CASSPPRGAQAEAFF	TGTGCCAGCAGCCCGCCCCGGGGTGCCCAGGCTGAAGCTTTCTTT